A single sample gave rise to the 27 T cell receptor beta chains below, sequenced in a study of OX40 agonist ivuxolimab in advanced cancers. Clones were sequenced by immunoSEQ multiplex PCR, and TCRdb holds only the in-frame ones, with some missing. The repertoire includes around 53,000 clones, approximately 79% of them detected once, and 2% to 3% sits in the top ten. Sequenced material: CD4+ or CD8+ T cells sorted from blood, taken in a trial of the OX40 agonist ivuxolimab. The origin of the receptors is an adult with an advanced solid tumor such as melanoma, head and neck, liver or kidney cancer.

Remarks on this clone: One end of the junction does not line up with germline, which may come from a read error. The V call is TRBV27, the J call TRBJ2-5; the D is unclear. The CDR3 is 13 amino acids. Per germline, CDR1 MNHEY and CDR2 SMNVEV (reference sequence). The CDR3 loop reads CASRSDMQGTQYF. CDR3 nucleotides: TGTGCCAGCAGATCTGACATGCAAGGGACCCAGTACTTC.

This clone was picked up one time. CDR3 coding DNA: TGTGCCAGTAGTATGGGCAGGGGGCAAGAGACCCAGTACTTC. It codes for CASSMGRGQETQYF. This chain uses TRBV19 with TRBJ2-5; 7 positions agree with TRBD1. Looked up from germline, CDR1 is LNHDA and CDR2 is SQIVND (reference sequence). The CDR3 loop spans 14 amino acids. The V segment lost 3 bases and the J segment 2 bases; nucleotides outside the gene matches: 3.

The chain is built from TRBV6-5 and TRBJ2-4; D is unresolved. This CDR3 contains 14 residues. The V end lost 6 bases, the J end lost 0 bases, and 9 bases lay between the germline ends. Per germline, CDR1 MNHEY and CDR2 SVGAGI. The CDR3 reads CASSLGPAKNIQYF. CDR3 bases: TGTGCCAGCAGCCTCGGCCCAGCCAAAAACATTCAGTACTTC.

The rearrangement uses TRBV19 and TRBJ2-3; the match to TRBD2 covers 10 bases. Germline CDR1 LNHDA, CDR2 SQIVND (reference sequence). The CDR3 covers 15 residues. The trim removed 3 bases at V and 4 bases at J, leaving 4 bases unmatched. The CDR3 region has the DNA TGTGCCAGTAGTATCAGGGGGACTAGCGCAGATACGCAGTATTTT. Translated, it gives CASSIRGTSADTQYF.

V gene TRBV15 combines with J gene TRBJ2-3; D unclear. Germline lookup yields CDR1 LNHNV and CDR2 YYDKDF (reference sequence). The ends were cut back, 3 bases at V and 2 bases at J, with 9 bases in the middle. This CDR3 has 14 amino acids. CDR3 bases: TGTGCCACCAGCAGTGATTATTACACAGATACGCAGTATTTT. Translation gives CATSSDYYTDTQYF.

The chain links TRBV19 to TRBJ2-2; TRBD1 might be the D (6 bases). There are 15 residues in the CDR3. Germline V CDR1 and CDR2: LNHDA, SQIVND (reference sequence). The germline V and J ends were trimmed by 3 bases and 5 bases, with 13 bases remaining between them. CDR3 coding DNA: TGTGCCAGTAGTATGGGTACAGGGAGAACCGGGGAGCTGTTTTTT. Protein sequence: CASSMGTGRTGELFF.

The chain carries TRBV6-1 and TRBJ2-3; 15 bases map to TRBD2. CDR1 is MNHNS and CDR2 is SASEGT in the germline V gene. The V segment lost 4 bases and the J segment 4 bases; nucleotides outside the gene matches: 6. This CDR3 comprises 17 residues. The CDR3: CASSALGLAGGPDTQYF. The CDR3 region has the DNA TGTGCCAGCAGTGCCCTAGGACTAGCGGGGGGGCCAGATACGCAGTATTTT.

The chain couples TRBV19 to TRBJ2-1; a possible D gene is TRBD2 (5 bases). Germline V gene lookup returns CDR1 LNHDA and CDR2 SQIVND (reference sequence). V shed 5 bases and J shed 3 bases, with 14 bases lying between them. The length of the CDR3 is 15 residues. This CDR3 reads CASSVTSRNYNEQFF. CDR3 nucleotide sequence: TGTGCCAGTAGTGTTACTAGTAGGAACTACAATGAGCAGTTCTTC. Combining the CDR3 with reference TRBV19 and TRBJ2-1 gives the whole variable domain DGGITQSPKYLFRKEGQNVTLSCEQNLNHDAMYWYRQDPGQGLRLIYYSQIVNDFQKGDIAEGYSVSREKKESFPLTVTSAQKNPTAFYLCASSVTSRNYNEQFFGPGTRLTVL.

The gene calls are TRBV19 and TRBJ1-2, with D uncertain. In germline, CDR1 is LNHDA, CDR2 SQIVND (reference sequence). This CDR3 is built from 14 residues. Trimming cost V 3 bases and J 0 bases, with 8 bases left between them. The CDR3, as DNA: TGTGCCAGTAGTATTGCCAGAACTAACTATGGCTACACCTTC. This translates into CASSIARTNYGYTF.

V is TRBV6-6 and J is TRBJ1-2; D perhaps matches TRBD1 (6 bases). Trimming removed 5 bases at V and 4 bases at J, with 11 bases between. The length of the CDR3 is 13 residues. Germline CDR1 MNHNY, CDR2 SVGAGI (reference sequence). This CDR3 is CASSIGQFYGYTF. DNA for the CDR3: TGTGCCAGCAGTATCGGACAGTTCTATGGCTACACCTTC.

The chain recombines TRBV7-3 with TRBJ2-3; 7 bases agree with TRBD1. This CDR3 comprises 15 residues. Losses at the gene ends were 5 bases for V and 4 bases for J; bases not matched to a gene: 9. Germline lookup yields CDR1 SGHTA and CDR2 FQGTGA. CDR3 nucleotide sequence: TGTGCCAGCAGCCTGTACCACAGGGGCTCAGATACGCAGTATTTT. Amino acids: CASSLYHRGSDTQYF.

V usage is TRBV7-2 and J usage is TRBJ1-4; no definite D call. The V gene lost 1 base and the J gene lost 8 bases, with 8 bases spanning the gap. Germline V gives CDR1 SGHTA, CDR2 FQGNSA. The CDR3 covers 13 residues. The CDR3 protein is CASSLGDGEKLFF. CDR3 DNA: TGTGCCAGCAGCTTAGGAGATGGAGAAAAACTGTTTTTT.

This chain links TRBV5-4 with TRBJ2-5; possibly TRBD2 for D (5 bases). Germline CDR1 reads SGHNT; CDR2 reads YYREEE (reference sequence). This CDR3 comprises 14 residues. V was shortened by 0 bases and J by 7 bases, with 13 bases between the two germline ends. The CDR3 reads CASSLAASRATQYF. The CDR3 DNA is TGTGCCAGCAGCTTGGCGGCTAGCCGGGCGACCCAGTACTTC.

This clone has just a few counts. The chain uses TRBV20-1 and TRBJ2-1; TRBD1 might be the D (6 bases). Deletions cut 7 bases from V and 8 bases from J, with 12 bases between. CDR3 length: 11 amino acids. Germline V lookup: CDR1 DFQATT, CDR2 SNEGSKA (reference sequence). DNA for the CDR3: TGCAGTGAGGGGGTGGGGGATGAGCAGTTCTTC. This gives the protein CSEGVGDEQFF.

Turning to this clone: Other DNA sequences of this sample code for an identical CDR3. CDR3 region: CASSPQGSGNTIYF. The CDR3 DNA is TGTGCCAGCTCACCGCAGGGATCTGGAAACACCATATATTTT. V is TRBV18 and J is TRBJ1-3; possibly TRBD1 for D (5 bases). Germline V gene data show CDR1 as KGHSH and CDR2 as LQKENI. Trimming removed 3 bases at V and 1 base at J, with 7 bases between. CDR3 length equals 14 residues.

The V gene is TRBV5-8, the J gene TRBJ2-7; D is unresolved. V was clipped by 3 bases and J by 3 bases, with 16 bases between them. Germline V gene sequence: CDR1 SGHTS, CDR2 YDEGEE. The CDR3 totals 15 residues. DNA of the CDR3: TGTGCCAGCAGCTCTGGTCCCTTCCCTCTCTACGAGCAGTACTTC. Protein: CASSSGPFPLYEQYF.

The chain has TRBV29-1 and TRBJ2-3; possibly TRBD2 for D (6 bases). The CDR3 contains 16 residues. The ends were cut back, 1 base at V and 2 bases at J, with 16 bases in the middle. Germline values: CDR1 SQVTM, CDR2 ANQGSEA. The CDR3 region is CSVEAPRTTDTDTQYF. For the CDR3, the DNA is TGCAGCGTTGAAGCCCCCAGGACTACTGACACAGATACGCAGTATTTT.

The chain uses TRBV29-1 and TRBJ1-1; D gene ambiguous. The CDR3 is 14 residues long. CDR1 and CDR2 from the germline V gene are SQVTM and ANQGSEA. V shed 0 bases and J shed 0 bases, with 8 bases lying between them. The CDR3 coding sequence is TGCAGCGTTGAAGAGGCGGGAATGAACACTGAAGCTTTCTTT. Amino acids: CSVEEAGMNTEAFF.

The rearrangement uses TRBV5-1 and TRBJ1-6; 7 positions agree with TRBD1. CDR3 length equals 14 residues. V was clipped by 0 bases and J by 8 bases; unmatched bases: 2. Germline CDR1 SGHRS, CDR2 YFSETQ. CDR3: CASSLVDRDSPLHF. Written as DNA, the CDR3 is TGCGCCAGCAGCTTGGTAGACAGGGATTCACCCCTCCACTTT.

This clone was counted a few times. The chain is built from TRBV28 and TRBJ2-6; D is possibly TRBD2 (5 bases). Germline V gene sequence: CDR1 MDHEN, CDR2 SYDVKM. Deletions cut 5 bases from V and 2 bases from J, with 13 bases between. The CDR3 loop spans 16 amino acids. The CDR3 DNA reads TGTGCCAGCAGTAGAGTCGGGAAAACTGGGGCCAACGTCCTGACTTTC. Amino acid sequence: CASSRVGKTGANVLTF. The full variable domain, completed using reference TRBV28 and TRBJ2-6, is DVKVTQSSRYLVKRTGEKVFLECVQDMDHENMFWYRQDPGLGLRLIYFSYDVKMKEKGDIPEGYSVSREKKERFSLILESASTNQTSMYLCASSRVGKTGANVLTFGAGSRLTVL.

This clone was recorded only once. As DNA, the CDR3 is TGCGCCAGCGCGGGTTCCGGCACCGGGGAGCTGTTTTTT. It yields the protein CASAGSGTGELFF. The rearrangement uses TRBV5-1 and TRBJ2-2, with D perhaps TRBD2 (5 bases). The CDR3 length is 13 residues. Trimming stripped 7 bases from V and 4 bases from J, with 11 bases between. Germline V gene lookup returns CDR1 SGHRS and CDR2 YFSETQ.

The chain's CDR3 is CASSQNRDDLFF. The CDR3 DNA is TGCGCCAGCAGCCAAAACCGGGATGATTTATTCTTC. This rearrangement joins TRBV4-1 to TRBJ2-1, with a weak D call TRBD2 (5 bases). The CDR3 runs 12 residues. Trimming shortened V by 2 bases and J by 16 bases, and 15 bases separated the two germline ends. CDR1 and CDR2 (germline): MGHRA, YSYEKL.

The chain employs TRBV7-2 and TRBJ1-2, with a weak D call TRBD1 (5 bases). Germline CDR1 and CDR2: SGHTA and FQGNSA. The CDR3 sequence is 14 residues long. V lost 5 bases, J lost 3 bases, and 13 bases lay in between. The chain's CDR3 is CASSLGGAHYGYTF. The CDR3 nucleotides are TGTGCCAGCAGCCTGGGGGGAGCCCACTATGGCTACACCTTC.

V usage is TRBV11-2 and J usage is TRBJ1-5; no clear D gene. V lost 3 bases and J 0 bases, leaving 9 bases between the germline ends. CDR3 length: 15 amino acids. Germline V gene data show CDR1 as SGHAT and CDR2 as FQNNGV. The CDR3 loop is CASSFSGYSNQPQHF. The CDR3 DNA follows: TGTGCCAGCAGCTTTTCCGGGTATAGCAATCAGCCCCAGCATTTT.

This clone was picked up one time. The rearrangement joins TRBV7-2 to TRBJ2-3; D is uncertain. The CDR3 is 15 residues long. V was pared by 1 base and J by 7 bases, with 15 bases between. Germline CDR1 and CDR2: SGHTA and FQGNSA. CDR3: CASSLGVFGTNTQYF. Here the CDR3 DNA reads TGTGCCAGCAGCTTAGGAGTGTTCGGTACAAATACGCAGTATTTT. Drawing the rest from reference TRBV7-2 and TRBJ2-3, the complete variable domain is GAGVSQSPSNKVTEKGKDVELRCDPISGHTALYWYRQSLGQGLEFLIYFQGNSAPDKSGLPSDRFSAERTGGSVSTLTIQRTQQEDSAVYLCASSLGVFGTNTQYFGPGTRLTVL.

The chain couples TRBV18 to TRBJ1-1, with D perhaps matching TRBD1 (6 bases). The germline CDR1 and CDR2 sequences are KGHSH and LQKENI. V shed 3 bases and J shed 1 base, with 9 bases lying between them. The CDR3 has 14 amino acids. The CDR3 DNA is TGTGCCAGCTCACCCGTGGACAGGAACACTGAAGCTTTCTTT. Translation: CASSPVDRNTEAFF.

CDR3 nucleotide sequence: TGTGCCAGCAGTCCCCCTAGCACAGATACGCAGTATTTT. As protein: CASSPPSTDTQYF. The chain uses TRBV6-5 and TRBJ2-3; D gene uncertain. This CDR3 is 13 amino acids long. The ends were cut back, 5 bases at V and 0 bases at J, with 6 bases in the middle. Germline V lookup: CDR1 MNHEY, CDR2 SVGAGI.